This T cell receptor beta chain originates from a study of blood T cells in healthy people across ages. Study outcomes and limitations: It was the long-lived donors that had more naive CD4+ cells and higher diversity than aged donors.

In terms of origin and age, donors were healthy Caucasian individuals from Russia aged roughly 6 to 90. Next came a second PCR, run for about 7 to 12 cycles, which used a sample-barcoded 5' primer along with a J-beta primer mix. TCRdb independently ran MiXCR on the 5' RACE reads; one entry per CDR3 protein. Here the sample spans about 1.7 million distinct CDR3 sequences, 28% being singletons. At least ten counts were recorded for this clonotype. Its antigen is as yet unknown. V was pared by 7 bases and J by 5 bases, with 6 bases of the junction left unmatched. The length of the CDR3 is 13 residues. From germline, CDR1 is WSHSY and CDR2 SAAADI.

This TCR was sampled from a woman in her twenties or thirties in good health. The J gene is TRBJ2-5, the V gene TRBV10-2, with 8 bases lining up with TRBD2. The sequenced sample was blood. CDR3 amino acids: CASNPAGEETQYF. CDR3 nucleotide sequence: TGCGCCAGCAACCCAGCGGGGGAGGAGACCCAGTACTTC.